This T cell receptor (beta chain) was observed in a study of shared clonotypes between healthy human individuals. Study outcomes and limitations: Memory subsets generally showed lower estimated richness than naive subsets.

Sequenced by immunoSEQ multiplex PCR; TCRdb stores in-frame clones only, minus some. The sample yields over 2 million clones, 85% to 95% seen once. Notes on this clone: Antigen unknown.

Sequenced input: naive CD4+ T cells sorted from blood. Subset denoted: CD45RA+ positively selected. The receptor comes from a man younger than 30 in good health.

CDR3 sequence reads: CASSSGQGARDEQYF. The CDR3, as DNA: TGTGCCAGCAGCTCTGGACAGGGGGCGCGGGACGAGCAGTACTTC. V gene TRBV13 combines with J gene TRBJ2-7; 11 bases align to TRBD1. Germline V gene data show CDR1 as PRHDT and CDR2 as FYEKMQ (reference sequence). This CDR3 is 15 amino acids long. J lost 5 bases, V lost 4 bases, and 7 bases had no gene match.